The present entry profiles one TCR beta chain with its context. The source of the sample is a study of control samples from healthy donors and cancer patients. This table comes from immunoSEQ multiplex PCR, and its TCRdb copy is limited to in-frame clones, with some not included. The data show fewer than 95,000 clones, more than 85% seen once. In germline, CDR1 is LGHDT, CDR2 YNNKEL (reference sequence). Between the trimmed V and J ends, which lost 3 bases and 7 bases, there was a span of 12 bases. The CDR3 covers 13 residues. The sample comprised blood. This sequence was found in a woman between 45 and 60 years old in good health. The chain joins TRBV3-1 (or the pseudogene TRBV3-2) to TRBJ1-1; a weak D match, TRBD1 (6 bases). DNA for the CDR3: TGTGCCAGCAGCCAGAGCAGGGGTAGTGAAGCTTTCTTT. Its protein product is CASSQSRGSEAFF.